This paragraph covers one T cell receptor beta chain sequence. What it recognizes is unknown. The record originates from a study of a mutant IDH1 vaccine in newly diagnosed glioma. Study context: Patients arrived already treated with radiotherapy, temozolomide, or both, most having had both.

Time point reported: baseline, week 1 (first vaccination visit). Treatment in this sample: pre-vaccination baseline after standard-of-care therapy. Patients carried new grade 3 or 4 IDH1-mutant astrocytomas lacking nuclear ATRX. General study findings and limits: Alterations occurring in top peripheral T cell clonotypes seemed unrelated to pseudoprogression. Vaccine-induced immune responses were detected in over 90% of patients.

Germline CDR1 is MNHEY and CDR2 is SMNVEV (reference sequence). With V trimmed by 2 bases and J by 4 bases, 4 bases remained unmatched. This CDR3 region has 14 residues. TCRdb keeps only in-frame clones here, not all; method: immunoSEQ multiplex PCR. Found here are fewer than 85,000 clones, 86% of them singletons; the top ten hold 2.9%. The starting material was PBMCs, obtained from a glioma patient treated with radiotherapy, temozolomide or both. J is TRBJ1-1 and V is TRBV27; 7 bases are a match to TRBD1. This TCR came from a man aged 25 to 45 with glioma. CDR3 sequence: CASSLKAGGTEAFF. CDR3 in DNA: TGTGCCAGCAGTTTAAAGGCAGGGGGCACTGAAGCTTTCTTT.